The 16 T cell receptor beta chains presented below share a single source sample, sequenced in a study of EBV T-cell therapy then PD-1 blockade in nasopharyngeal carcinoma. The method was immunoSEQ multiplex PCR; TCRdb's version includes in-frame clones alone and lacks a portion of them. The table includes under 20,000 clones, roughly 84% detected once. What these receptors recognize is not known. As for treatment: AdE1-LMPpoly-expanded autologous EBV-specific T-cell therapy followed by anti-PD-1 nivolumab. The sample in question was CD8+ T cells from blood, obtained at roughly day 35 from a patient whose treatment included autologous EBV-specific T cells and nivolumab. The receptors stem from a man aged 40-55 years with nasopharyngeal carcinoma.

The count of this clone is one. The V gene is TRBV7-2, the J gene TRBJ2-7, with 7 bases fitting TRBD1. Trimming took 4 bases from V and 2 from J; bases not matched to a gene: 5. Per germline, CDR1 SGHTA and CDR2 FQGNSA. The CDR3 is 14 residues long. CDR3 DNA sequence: TGTGCCAGCAGCTCTCCGGGACAGCCCTACGAGCAGTACTTC. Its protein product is CASSSPGQPYEQYF.

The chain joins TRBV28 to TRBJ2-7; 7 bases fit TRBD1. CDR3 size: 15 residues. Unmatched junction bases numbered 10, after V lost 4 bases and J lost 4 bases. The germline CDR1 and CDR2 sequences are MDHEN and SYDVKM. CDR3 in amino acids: CASSSSQGVGYEQYF. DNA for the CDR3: TGTGCCAGCAGTTCCTCCCAGGGGGTCGGTTACGAGCAGTACTTC.

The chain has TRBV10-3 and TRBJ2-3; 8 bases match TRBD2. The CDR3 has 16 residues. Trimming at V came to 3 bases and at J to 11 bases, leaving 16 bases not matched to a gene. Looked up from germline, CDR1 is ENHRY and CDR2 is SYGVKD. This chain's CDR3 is CAISDFTGGMGPGQYF. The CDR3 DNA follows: TGTGCCATCAGTGATTTTACGGGGGGGATGGGTCCCGGGCAGTATTTT.

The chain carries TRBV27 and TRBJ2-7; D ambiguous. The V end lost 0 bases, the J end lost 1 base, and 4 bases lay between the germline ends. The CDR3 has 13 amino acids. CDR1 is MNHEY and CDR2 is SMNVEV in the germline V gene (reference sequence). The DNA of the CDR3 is TGTGCCAGCAGTTTATCGCCTTCCTACGAGCAGTACTTC. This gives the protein CASSLSPSYEQYF.

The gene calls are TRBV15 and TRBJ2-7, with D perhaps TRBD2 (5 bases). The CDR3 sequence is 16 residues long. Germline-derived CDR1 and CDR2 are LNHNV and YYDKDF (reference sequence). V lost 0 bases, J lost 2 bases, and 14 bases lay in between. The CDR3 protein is CATSRDWRTHTYEQYF. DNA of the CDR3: TGTGCCACCAGCAGAGATTGGAGGACCCACACCTACGAGCAGTACTTC.

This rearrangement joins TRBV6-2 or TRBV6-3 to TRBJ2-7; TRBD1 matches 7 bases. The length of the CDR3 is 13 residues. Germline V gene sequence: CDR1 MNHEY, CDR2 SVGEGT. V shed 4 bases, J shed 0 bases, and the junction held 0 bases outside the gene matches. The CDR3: CASSWDSSYEQYF. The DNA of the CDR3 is TGTGCCAGCAGTTGGGACAGCTCCTACGAGCAGTACTTC.

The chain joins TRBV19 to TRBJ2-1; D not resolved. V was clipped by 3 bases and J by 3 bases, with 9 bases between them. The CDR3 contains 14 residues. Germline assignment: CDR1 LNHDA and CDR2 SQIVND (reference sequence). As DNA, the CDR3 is TGTGCCAGTAGTATCTTTCTCCGCTACAATGAGCAGTTCTTC. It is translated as CASSIFLRYNEQFF. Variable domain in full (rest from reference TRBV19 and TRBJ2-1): DGGITQSPKYLFRKEGQNVTLSCEQNLNHDAMYWYRQDPGQGLRLIYYSQIVNDFQKGDIAEGYSVSREKKESFPLTVTSAQKNPTAFYLCASSIFLRYNEQFFGPGTRLTVL.

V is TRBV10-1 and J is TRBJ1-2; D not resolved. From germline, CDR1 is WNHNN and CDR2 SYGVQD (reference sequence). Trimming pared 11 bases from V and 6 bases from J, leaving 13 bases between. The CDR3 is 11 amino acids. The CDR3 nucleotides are TGCGCCGCGCCCCAAGCGAATGGCTACACCTTC. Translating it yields CAAPQANGYTF.

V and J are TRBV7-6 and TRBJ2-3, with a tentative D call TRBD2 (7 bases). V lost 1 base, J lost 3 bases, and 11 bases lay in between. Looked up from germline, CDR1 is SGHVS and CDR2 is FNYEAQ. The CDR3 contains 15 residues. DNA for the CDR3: TGTGCCAGCAGCTTAGTCGGGGGGCATACAGATACGCAGTATTTT. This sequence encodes CASSLVGGHTDTQYF.

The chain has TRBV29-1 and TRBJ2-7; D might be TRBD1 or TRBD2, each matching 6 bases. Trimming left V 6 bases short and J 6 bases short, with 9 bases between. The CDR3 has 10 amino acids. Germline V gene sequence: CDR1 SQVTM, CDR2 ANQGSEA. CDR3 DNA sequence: TGCAGCGTCCGGGGGCTCGAGCAGTACTTC. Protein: CSVRGLEQYF.

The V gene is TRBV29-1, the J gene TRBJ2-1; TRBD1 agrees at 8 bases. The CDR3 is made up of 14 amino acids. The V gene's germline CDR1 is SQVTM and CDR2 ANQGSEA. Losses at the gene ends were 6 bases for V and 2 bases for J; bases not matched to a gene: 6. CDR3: CSVRTGGPYNEQFF. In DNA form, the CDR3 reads TGCAGCGTACGCACAGGGGGGCCCTACAATGAGCAGTTCTTC.

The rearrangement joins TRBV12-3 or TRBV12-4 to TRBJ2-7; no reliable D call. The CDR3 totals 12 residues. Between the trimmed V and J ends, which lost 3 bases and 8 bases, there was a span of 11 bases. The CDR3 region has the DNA TGTGCCAGCAGTTTGATACTCGGTCAGCAGTACTTC. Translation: CASSLILGQQYF.

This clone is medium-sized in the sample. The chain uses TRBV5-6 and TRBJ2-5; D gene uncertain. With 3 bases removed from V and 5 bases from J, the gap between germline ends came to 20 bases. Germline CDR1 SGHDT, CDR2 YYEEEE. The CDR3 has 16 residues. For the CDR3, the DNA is TGTGCCAGCAGCTGGCAGGTCGACAACCCCGGGGAGACCCAGTACTTC. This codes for CASSWQVDNPGETQYF.

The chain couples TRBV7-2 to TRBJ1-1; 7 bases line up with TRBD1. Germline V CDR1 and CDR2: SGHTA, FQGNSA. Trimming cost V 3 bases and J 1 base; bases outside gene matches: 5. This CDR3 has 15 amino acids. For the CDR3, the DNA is TGTGCCAGCAGCTTGAGGCACAGGGGGAACACTGAAGCTTTCTTT. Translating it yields CASSLRHRGNTEAFF.

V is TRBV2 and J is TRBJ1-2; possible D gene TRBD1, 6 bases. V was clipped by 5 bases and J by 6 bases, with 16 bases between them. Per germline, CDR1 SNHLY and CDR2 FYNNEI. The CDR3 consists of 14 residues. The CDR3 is CASSYTGLKDGYTF. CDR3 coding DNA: TGTGCCAGCAGTTATACAGGGTTGAAGGATGGCTACACCTTC.

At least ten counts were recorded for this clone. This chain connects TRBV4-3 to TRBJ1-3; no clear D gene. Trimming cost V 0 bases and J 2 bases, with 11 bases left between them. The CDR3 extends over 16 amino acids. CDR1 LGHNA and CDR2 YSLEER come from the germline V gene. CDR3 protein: CASSQESRLTGNTIYF. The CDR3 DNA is TGCGCCAGCAGCCAAGAAAGTAGGCTTACTGGAAACACCATATATTTT.